Following are 24 T cell receptor beta chains from one sample sequenced in a study of blood T cell repertoires in COVID-19. The method was immunoSEQ multiplex PCR; TCRdb's version includes in-frame clones alone and lacks a portion of them. Among 95,000 to 150,000 clones, less than 90% were seen once, and the ten largest hold over 3%. The specimen was PBMCs or T cells enriched from blood (not recorded which). These receptor sequences come from a woman aged 25-40 years who had recovered from COVID-19.

The chain carries TRBV6-2 or TRBV6-3 and TRBJ2-2, with 15 nucleotides matching TRBD2. The CDR3 covers 19 residues. Germline V gives CDR1 MNHEY, CDR2 SVGEGT. V lost 1 base, J lost 6 bases, and 9 bases stayed unmatched. In nucleotides, the CDR3 is TGTGCCAGCAGTTACTTGGGACTAGCGGGAGGAACCCCCGCCGGGGAGCTGTTTTTT. Its protein product is CASSYLGLAGGTPAGELFF.

Details on this clone: Other DNA sequences of this sample code for an identical CDR3. CDR3 bases: TGCGCCAGCAGCTTGCTCGGACAGGTATCCTACGAGCAGTACTTC. This translates into CASSLLGQVSYEQYF. This chain links TRBV5-1 with TRBJ2-7; 7 bases fit TRBD1. The V and J ends lost 1 base and 1 base, in that order; junction bases with no gene match: 5. CDR1 SGHRS and CDR2 YFSETQ come from the germline V gene. This CDR3 is 15 amino acids long.

The CDR3 nucleotides read TGTGCCAGCAGCTTGGGGCGGGTCTATGGCTACACCTTC. Its translation: CASSLGRVYGYTF. V gene TRBV5-8 combines with J gene TRBJ1-2; no reliable D call. The CDR3 covers 13 residues. From germline, CDR1 is SGHTS and CDR2 YDEGEE. Trimming pared 0 bases from V and 4 bases from J, leaving 7 bases between.

The chain employs TRBV7-2 and TRBJ2-7; TRBD1 agrees at 9 bases. Trimming at V came to 5 bases and at J to 11 bases, leaving 10 bases not matched to a gene. Germline CDR1 SGHTA, CDR2 FQGNSA. CDR3 size: 13 residues. CDR3 coding DNA: TGTGCCAGCAGCAACCCCAGGACAGGGGTCGAGTACTTC. Residues: CASSNPRTGVEYF.

The chain is built from TRBV4-1 and TRBJ2-7, with TRBD2 matching 8 bases. Germline CDR1 and CDR2: MGHRA and YSYEKL. The junction had 13 bases not matched to a gene; V was cut back by 0 bases and J by 6 bases. The CDR3 has 17 amino acids. This CDR3 is CASSQDGRAGESGEQYF. CDR3 in DNA: TGCGCCAGCAGCCAAGATGGGCGAGCGGGAGAATCTGGCGAGCAGTACTTC.

The chain couples TRBV5-1 to TRBJ2-7; 8 nucleotides match TRBD2. Germline-derived CDR1 and CDR2 are SGHRS and YFSETQ. The ends lost 0 bases at V and 7 bases at J; junction bases unmatched: 9. The CDR3 has 15 residues. The CDR3 sequence: CASSLVAGSLREQYF. CDR3 nucleotide sequence: TGCGCCAGCAGCTTGGTAGCGGGAAGCCTAAGAGAGCAGTACTTC.

This chain uses TRBV2 with TRBJ1-5; maybe TRBD1 (6 bases). CDR3 size: 14 residues. V was shortened by 9 bases and J by 3 bases, with 15 bases between the two germline ends. Germline V gene sequence: CDR1 SNHLY, CDR2 FYNNEI. The CDR3 DNA reads TGTGCCAGTTCACAGGGCTTTCACAATCAGCCCCAGCATTTT. This sequence encodes CASSQGFHNQPQHF.

The genes are TRBV28 and TRBJ2-7; 7 bases line up with TRBD2. V dropped 1 base and J dropped 4; count of bases not matched to a gene: 7. The CDR3 spans 15 residues. Germline loops: CDR1 MDHEN, CDR2 SYDVKM. The CDR3 coding sequence is TGTGCCAGCAGTTTATTAGCTAGCGGCCTTTACGAGCAGTACTTC. Translation: CASSLLASGLYEQYF.

The chain couples TRBV9 to TRBJ2-2; a possible D gene is TRBD2 (6 bases). CDR3 length: 15 residues. CDR1 is SGDLS and CDR2 is YYNGEE in the germline V gene. V was shortened by 0 bases and J by 6 bases, with 12 bases between the two germline ends. The CDR3: CASSVDPGRPGELFF. CDR3 nucleotides: TGTGCCAGCAGCGTAGACCCAGGGAGGCCCGGGGAGCTGTTTTTT.

This clone has a handful of counts. The rearrangement joins TRBV7-3 to TRBJ2-7; 8 bases are a match to TRBD1. The CDR3 consists of 15 residues. J gave up 2 bases and V 3 bases, and 6 bases lay outside the gene matches. Germline V gene lookup returns CDR1 SGHTA and CDR2 FQGTGA. DNA for the CDR3: TGTGCCAGCAGCTTCAGGACAGGGCCAACCTACGAGCAGTACTTC. Translated, it gives CASSFRTGPTYEQYF.

The rearrangement uses TRBV11-2 and TRBJ2-7, with D perhaps matching TRBD2 (5 bases). This CDR3 has 14 residues. Trimming removed 2 bases at V and 3 bases at J, with 11 bases between. Germline CDR1 and CDR2: SGHAT and FQNNGV. The CDR3 reads CASSLRPDYYEQYF. The CDR3 coding sequence is TGTGCCAGCAGCTTACGTCCAGACTACTACGAGCAGTACTTC.

The V gene is TRBV18, the J gene TRBJ2-3; 11 bases are shared with TRBD2. J was trimmed by 4 bases and V by 5 bases; bases with no gene match: 5. This CDR3 comprises 15 residues. Germline assignment: CDR1 KGHSH and CDR2 LQKENI. The CDR3 bases are TGTGCCAGCTCAACACTAGCGGGAGTGTCAGATACGCAGTATTTT. Its protein is CASSTLAGVSDTQYF.

This clone was recorded only once. The chain joins TRBV28 to TRBJ2-7; possible D gene TRBD2, 5 bases. Trimming cost V 6 bases and J 4 bases, with 7 bases left between them. This CDR3 has 11 residues. Germline CDR1 reads MDHEN; CDR2 reads SYDVKM. The CDR3 loop reads CASSKRYEQYF. Here the CDR3 DNA reads TGTGCCAGCAGCAAGCGGTACGAGCAGTACTTC.

The gene calls are TRBV7-3 and TRBJ2-2; D possibly corresponds to TRBD2 (6 bases). In germline, CDR1 is SGHTA, CDR2 FQGTGA. This CDR3 contains 14 residues. V dropped 2 bases and J dropped 6 bases, with 10 bases sitting between them. The CDR3 sequence: CASSLGPSAGELFF. CDR3 bases: TGTGCCAGCAGCTTAGGGCCTAGCGCCGGGGAGCTGTTTTTT.

This clone rates as medium-sized. This chain uses TRBV7-3 with TRBJ2-7; no clear D gene. Per the germline V gene, CDR1 is SGHTA and CDR2 is FQGTGA. The V gene lost 4 bases and the J gene lost 6 bases, with 13 bases spanning the gap. The CDR3 consists of 13 residues. CDR3 protein: CASSSPPLLEQYF. CDR3 coding DNA: TGTGCCAGCAGCTCCCCTCCTCTCCTCGAGCAGTACTTC.

CDR3 coding DNA: TGTGCCAGCAGCCGACTCCTGACAGGGGGCAGCAATTCACCCCTCCACTTT. This sequence encodes CASSRLLTGGSNSPLHF. The gene calls are TRBV27 and TRBJ1-6, with 10 bases that match TRBD1. The length of the CDR3 is 17 residues. CDR1 is MNHEY, CDR2 SMNVEV, per germline (reference sequence). V was clipped by 6 bases and J by 7 bases; unmatched bases: 12.

This clone has a handful of counts. The J gene is TRBJ2-5, the V gene TRBV9; 7 bases are shared with TRBD1. CDR1 SGDLS and CDR2 YYNGEE come from the germline V gene. The CDR3 totals 15 residues. The junction had 6 bases not matched to a gene; V was cut back by 0 bases and J by 4 bases. The CDR3 sequence: CASSVGGGQRETQYF. CDR3 coding DNA: TGTGCCAGCAGCGTAGGAGGGGGACAGAGAGAGACCCAGTACTTC.

The chain uses TRBV7-9 and TRBJ2-2, with D maybe TRBD1 (5 bases). CDR1 is SEHNR and CDR2 is FQNEAQ in the germline V gene (reference sequence). V shed 5 bases and J shed 0 bases, with 13 bases lying between them. The CDR3 contains 16 residues. The CDR3 reads CASSPEQASNTGELFF. Written as DNA, the CDR3 is TGTGCCAGCAGCCCGGAACAGGCCTCGAACACCGGGGAGCTGTTTTTT.

This clone was detected only once. This chain joins TRBV7-2 and TRBJ1-3; D remains ambiguous. The CDR3 is made up of 15 amino acids. Germline CDR1 reads SGHTA; CDR2 reads FQGNSA. The V and J ends lost 2 bases and 0 bases respectively, with 8 bases between them. Here the CDR3 DNA reads TGTGCCAGCAGCTTAAGGCACAGCTCTGGAAACACCATATATTTT. Encoded protein: CASSLRHSSGNTIYF. Complete variable domain (other parts from reference TRBV7-2 and TRBJ1-3): GAGVSQSPSNKVTEKGKDVELRCDPISGHTALYWYRQSLGQGLEFLIYFQGNSAPDKSGLPSDRFSAERTGGSVSTLTIQRTQQEDSAVYLCASSLRHSSGNTIYFGEGSWLTVV.

This chain uses TRBV5-1 with TRBJ2-1; 7 bases match TRBD2. Trimming removed 2 bases from V and 6 bases from J; junction bases left unmatched: 8. The CDR3 has 15 residues. The germline CDR1 and CDR2 sequences are SGHRS and YFSETQ. DNA of the CDR3: TGCGCCAGCAGCTTTAGGCGGGAGCCCGGCAATGAGCAGTTCTTC. Translating gives CASSFRREPGNEQFF. Looking up the rest from reference TRBV5-1 and TRBJ2-1 gives the full variable domain: KAGVTQTPRYLIKTRGQQVTLSCSPISGHRSVSWYQQTPGQGLQFLFEYFSETQRNKGNFPGRFSGRQFSNSRSEMNVSTLELGDSALYLCASSFRREPGNEQFFGPGTRLTVL.

This clone showed up just once. V gene TRBV5-1 combines with J gene TRBJ2-5, with 7 bases lining up with TRBD1. The germline gives CDR1 SGHRS, CDR2 YFSETQ. This CDR3 contains 15 residues. V shed 4 bases, J shed 5 bases, and the junction held 11 bases outside the gene matches. In DNA, the CDR3 is TGCGCCAGCAGCCCGACGACAGGGATTCGGGAGACCCAGTACTTC. This codes for CASSPTTGIRETQYF.

This chain connects TRBV4-2 to TRBJ2-1; 8 bases map to TRBD2. CDR1 and CDR2 from the germline V gene are LGHNA and YNFKEQ. V lost 2 bases to trimming and J lost 7 bases; unmatched junction nucleotides: 4. The CDR3 runs to 14 residues. The CDR3 loop is CASSQSGRVNEQFF. As DNA, the CDR3 is TGTGCCAGCAGCCAAAGCGGGAGAGTAAATGAGCAGTTCTTC.

V is TRBV5-1 and J is TRBJ2-7; 8 bases fit TRBD2. This CDR3 is built from 15 residues. V shed 0 bases and J 5 bases; nucleotides not matched to a gene: 7. Germline V CDR1 and CDR2: SGHRS, YFSETQ. The CDR3 DNA sequence: TGCGCCAGCAGCTTGGAGGCTAGCGGGCGAGACGAGCAGTACTTC. Translated: CASSLEASGRDEQYF.

The chain is built from TRBV11-2 and TRBJ2-2, with 8 bases matching TRBD1. Trimming at V came to 6 bases and at J to 4 bases, leaving 4 bases not matched to a gene. CDR1 and CDR2 from the germline V gene are SGHAT and FQNNGV. This CDR3 is 14 amino acids long. The CDR3 DNA reads as TGTGCCAGCAGAGACAGGGGACGCACCGGGGAGCTGTTTTTT. This encodes CASRDRGRTGELFF.